The 12 T cell receptor beta chains below all came from one sample that was sequenced in a study of T cells in Graves' hyperthyroidism and ophthalmopathy. What was amplified from RNA transcripts were TCR beta CDR3 regions. First-round RT-PCR targeting the TCR CDR3 was performed with the HTBI primer set. TCRdb itself ran the multiplex PCR reads through MiXCR, one entry per CDR3 protein. The repertoire has around 760,000 distinct CDR3 sequences, around a third of them found once; the top ten carry around 32%. The source material was blood. The receptors come from a woman in her thirties or forties with Graves' hyperthyroidism.

This clonotype was seen many times. CDR3: CASSLGTGGLAGYTF. Written as DNA, the CDR3 is TGTGCCAGCAGCCTCGGGACAGGGGGCCTGGCTGGCTACACCTTC. This chain connects TRBV9 to TRBJ1-2; 12 bases agree with TRBD1. V was clipped by 4 bases and J by 7 bases; unmatched bases: 8. The CDR3 runs 15 residues. Germline V gene sequence: CDR1 SGDLS, CDR2 YYNGEE.

This clonotype was counted a few times. The V call is TRBV9, the J call TRBJ2-5, with 8 bases identical to TRBD2. This CDR3 has 15 residues. CDR1 and CDR2 from the germline V gene are SGDLS and YYNGEE. Trimming removed 3 bases from V and 0 bases from J; junction bases left unmatched: 4. The CDR3 sequence: CASSGSGEYQETQYF. The DNA of the CDR3 is TGTGCCAGCAGCGGTAGCGGGGAGTACCAAGAGACCCAGTACTTC. The entire variable domain, with the rest obtained from reference TRBV9 and TRBJ2-5, is as follows: DSGVTQTPKHLITATGQRVTLRCSPRSGDLSVYWYQQSLDQGLQFLIQYYNGEERAKGNILERFSAQQFPDLHSELNLSSLELGDSALYFCASSGSGEYQETQYFGPGTRLLVL.

This clonotype was recorded many times. This chain joins TRBV19 and TRBJ1-2; D is uncertain. The CDR3 spans 13 residues. CDR1 and CDR2 from the germline V gene are LNHDA and SQIVND (reference sequence). V shed 5 bases and J shed 4 bases, with 11 bases lying between them. CDR3 bases: TGTGCCAGTAGTGCCGGACCGAGCTATGGCTACACCTTC. Protein sequence: CASSAGPSYGYTF. The variable domain in full, completed from reference TRBV19 and TRBJ1-2, reads DGGITQSPKYLFRKEGQNVTLSCEQNLNHDAMYWYRQDPGQGLRLIYYSQIVNDFQKGDIAEGYSVSREKKESFPLTVTSAQKNPTAFYLCASSAGPSYGYTFGSGTRLTVV.

V usage is TRBV10-3 and J usage is TRBJ2-2, with a weak D call TRBD2 (6 bases). CDR3 length equals 16 residues. Germline assignment: CDR1 ENHRY and CDR2 SYGVKD. Trimming removed 10 bases from V and 1 base from J, with 19 bases in between. The CDR3 bases are TGTGCCACTGGGGGGAGGAGGGTCAAGAACACCGGGGAGCTGTTTTTT. Its translation is CATGGRRVKNTGELFF.

This clonotype has a handful of counts. Here the CDR3 DNA reads TGTGCCATCAGTGAGCCGGAAGAGACCCAGTACTTC. Translation: CAISEPEETQYF. The gene calls are TRBV10-3 and TRBJ2-5; D gene unclear. The CDR3 totals 12 residues. Trimming pared 2 bases from V and 3 bases from J, leaving 4 bases between. The germline V gene encodes CDR1 ENHRY and CDR2 SYGVKD.

A few counts support this clonotype. This sequence joins TRBV12-3 or TRBV12-4 and TRBJ1-1; TRBD1 matches at 9 bases. V shed 4 bases and J 6 bases; nucleotides not matched to a gene: 6. The length of the CDR3 is 14 residues. CDR3 in amino acids: CASSWGDRESEAFF. As DNA, the CDR3 is TGTGCCAGCAGTTGGGGGGACAGGGAATCTGAAGCTTTCTTT.

This clonotype is a singleton in its sample. V is TRBV2 and J is TRBJ2-7, with 9 bases that match TRBD1. After removal of 10 bases from V and 4 bases from J, the junction contained 5 bases not matched to a gene. In germline, CDR1 is SNHLY, CDR2 FYNNEI. This CDR3 contains 12 residues. The CDR3 bases are TGTGCCACGGGGACAGGGCCATACGAGCAGTACTTC. Translated, it gives CATGTGPYEQYF.

As concerns this clonotype: A read error is possible here, since a much larger clone lies one base away. Because it lacks the conserved phenylalanine or tryptophan at the end, this CDR3 is likely a read error. CDR3 DNA sequence: TGTGCCAGCGGAACAGCTAACTATGGCTACACCCTC. Residues: CASGTANYGYTL. V and J are TRBV12-3 or TRBV12-4 and TRBJ1-2, with no clear D. Trimming left V 8 bases short and J 0 bases short, with 7 bases between. The CDR3 length is 12 residues.

The chain joins TRBV5-6 to TRBJ2-5; D uncertain. Per germline, CDR1 SGHDT and CDR2 YYEEEE. The CDR3 totals 11 residues. Between the trimmed V and J ends, which lost 1 base and 7 bases, there was a span of 5 bases. CDR3 sequence (DNA): TGTGCCAGCAGCTTGCGGAGGACCCAGTACTTC. Its translation: CASSLRRTQYF.

This clonotype has ten or more counts. The V call is TRBV5-6, the J call TRBJ1-6; possibly TRBD1 for D (6 bases). The germline V gene has CDR1 SGHDT and CDR2 YYEEEE. This CDR3 has 14 residues. V was pared by 4 bases and J by 12 bases, with 17 bases between. The CDR3 bases are TGTGCCAGCAGCCCGGGGGGCCTGACAGGACCCCTCCACTTT. This codes for CASSPGGLTGPLHF.

This rearrangement joins TRBV7-9 to TRBJ2-1, with 11 bases identical to TRBD2. V shed 10 bases and J 6 bases; nucleotides not matched to a gene: 5. This CDR3 has 13 residues. The germline CDR1 and CDR2 sequences are SEHNR and FQNEAQ (reference sequence). The CDR3 bases are TGTGCCACCGGGACTAGCGGTACCAATGAGCAGTTCTTC. This translates into CATGTSGTNEQFF.

V is TRBV7-9 and J is TRBJ1-1; D not resolved. V dropped 5 bases and J dropped 4 bases, with 17 bases sitting between them. The CDR3 sequence is 15 residues long. Germline CDR1 and CDR2: SEHNR and FQNEAQ (reference sequence). The CDR3 DNA reads as TGTGCCAGCAGCCCCAGCTTAGCGGAGAGCACTGAAGCTTTCTTT. Translating it yields CASSPSLAESTEAFF.